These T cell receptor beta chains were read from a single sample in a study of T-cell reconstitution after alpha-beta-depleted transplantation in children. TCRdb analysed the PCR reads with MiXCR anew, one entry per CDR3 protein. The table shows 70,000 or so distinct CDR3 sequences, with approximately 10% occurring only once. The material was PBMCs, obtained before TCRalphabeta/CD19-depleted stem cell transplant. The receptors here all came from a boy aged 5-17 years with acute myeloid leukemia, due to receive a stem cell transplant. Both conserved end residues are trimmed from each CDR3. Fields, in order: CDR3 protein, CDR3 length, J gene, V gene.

ASSPATNTEAF | 11 | TRBJ1-1 | TRBV7-6
ASSWQSGGETQY | 12 | TRBJ2-5 | TRBV12-3/TRBV12-4
ASSLAFRQGFSYEQY | 15 | TRBJ2-7 | TRBV5-1
SASEGGWETQY | 11 | TRBJ2-5 | TRBV20-1
ASSFTGSSYEQY | 12 | TRBJ2-7 | TRBV12-3/TRBV12-4
ASRTTNYNEQF | 11 | TRBJ2-1 | TRBV6-2/TRBV6-3
SASGRATNIQY | 11 | TRBJ2-4 | TRBV20-1
ATSDLGLAGGTDTQY | 15 | TRBJ2-3 | TRBV24-1
SATGTSGRHTQY | 12 | TRBJ2-3 | TRBV20-1
AISDWRESTKTQY | 13 | TRBJ2-3 | TRBV10-3
ASSPGTSKYNEQF | 13 | TRBJ2-1 | TRBV7-7
SARELDSQLYEQY | 13 | TRBJ2-7 | TRBV20-1
SVVGRLLAKNIQY | 13 | TRBJ2-4 | TRBV29-1
ASSSGLSGRTGELF | 14 | TRBJ2-2 | TRBV5-6
SATDALGGELF | 11 | TRBJ2-2 | TRBV20-1
ASAPLRQGSDTQY | 13 | TRBJ2-3 | TRBV6-1
AISATDSNQPQH | 12 | TRBJ1-5 | TRBV10-3
ASSQEPLGLAGDSGANVLT | 19 | TRBJ2-6 | TRBV4-2
SSSLTGKSTEAF | 12 | TRBJ1-1 | TRBV7-3
AISATGTESLEGQF | 14 | TRBJ2-1 | TRBV10-3
ASSSSSGPYEQY | 12 | TRBJ2-7 | TRBV27
ASGLNTGTFRSPLH | 14 | TRBJ1-6 | TRBV3-1
ASRGSVTDTQY | 11 | TRBJ2-3 | TRBV12-3/TRBV12-4
SVGQAWGRKETQY | 13 | TRBJ2-5 | TRBV29-1
SARQTNTEAF | 10 | TRBJ1-1 | TRBV29-1
SASLDEQF | 8 | TRBJ2-1 | TRBV20-1
ASSVGPSGSRNEQF | 14 | TRBJ2-1 | TRBV9
ASSLDPAGLPDTQY | 14 | TRBJ2-3 | TRBV11-2
SAVTQGAQETQY | 12 | TRBJ2-5 | TRBV20-1
ASSLDGYTEAF | 11 | TRBJ1-1 | TRBV5-5
AISGQGEDTQY | 11 | TRBJ2-3 | TRBV10-3
ASSRTGREAF | 10 | TRBJ1-1 | TRBV6-5
ASSLSPRSNTEAF | 13 | TRBJ1-1 | TRBV5-1
ASSLRREGDTQY | 12 | TRBJ2-3 | TRBV7-9
ASSLVSGNTEAF | 12 | TRBJ1-1 | TRBV12-3/TRBV12-4
ASNPTASTDTQY | 12 | TRBJ2-3 | TRBV12-3/TRBV12-4
ASRPGHSSYEQY | 12 | TRBJ2-7 | TRBV12-3/TRBV12-4
ASSSIRVRTNTGELF | 15 | TRBJ2-2 | TRBV5-1
RPTSGSAETQY | 11 | TRBJ2-5 | TRBV20-1
ASSQGQTYEQY | 11 | TRBJ2-7 | TRBV5-1
ASSSGTSGSVGELF | 14 | TRBJ2-2 | TRBV5-1